Sequencing of this TCR beta chain was carried out in a study of human T cells and chemical hapten exposure (dated by TCRdb to the early 2020s). For the wider study: For sensitization, 2% DPC in acetone was applied to a 2 cm by 2 cm area of upper inner arm skin. Patients additionally received weekly therapeutic DPC doses to the scalp throughout the roughly 25-week study period. Patch tests used Finn chambers with 0.01% DPC on the upper back, scored after 6 days by International Contact Dermatitis Research Group standards. Alopecia areata with under or over 50% scalp involvement, alopecia totalis and alopecia universalis were represented in the patient cohort, which was mostly female. Libraries were pooled for sequencing, and variation in per-sample TCR yields was attributed mainly to small differences in library volumes within the pool. The study tracked peripheral blood TCR repertoire changes in vivo during primary and secondary sensitization to the hapten diphenylcyclopropenone (DPC) in alopecia patients. Blood samples were taken from patients before sensitization (week 0) and then at 2, 6 and about 24 weeks after DPC sensitization. Approximately 28 alopecia patients provided blood for TCR sequencing at one to four time points (pre-sensitization, 2, 6 and 24 weeks).

About this clonotype itself: The antigen it binds to is not known. Base qualities are not at hand, and no much larger clone is one base apart.

Explained via the paper, the time point label denotes: patch test 3, about 24 weeks after DPC sensitization. Interpreted using the paper, the treatment or condition label stands for: therapeutic diphenylcyclopropenone sensitization with weekly scalp DPC. At each patch-test visit, blood was drawn before the patch test was applied. To be eligible, patients had to be aged 18 to 70, diagnosed with alopecia and judged suitable for DPC therapy, while pregnant patients were excluded. Total RNA was isolated from unfractionated whole blood collected in Tempus Blood RNA tubes. CDR1 and CDR2 (SGHAT, FQNNGV) derive from the germline V gene. The V end gives up 1 base and the J end 1 base, leaving 13 bases in the junction not matched to a gene. Measured from the cysteine to the phenylalanine, the CDR3 is 19 residues long. Only CDR3 DNA remains: 57 bases, in frame from the first base. The receptor library was made with RACE. This sample was sequenced with a NextSeq 500. Library preparation attached unique molecular identifiers to individual cDNA molecules for quantitative, reproducible TCR counting. For every blood RNA sample, sequencing covered both the TCR alpha and TCR beta chains. The paper's data handling went like this. Samples had a median of approximately 96,000 TCRs, with a range from 23,224 to 690,600. V, J and CDR3 annotation of the TCR reads was carried out using the Decombinator software suite. Every sample was subsampled to the same number of TCRs (28,000) for the PS versus PT1 abundance plots. TCRs were defined as expanded if absent before sensitization and observed at least eight times at the 2-week time point. TCRdb reprocessing: public reads trimmed at Q25 with fastp, clones called with MiXCR, in-frame beta chains kept. Entries are consolidated by CDR3 protein sequence, retaining the most common genes and DNA. These V and J calls are TCRdb output, not the study's own analysis. In all, the sample holds 130,000 or so distinct CDR3 sequences, and about 11% of those were seen once. The ten largest clonotypes hold 2.4% of the sample.

The investigation overall reported the following: Alopecia, a presumed autoimmune disease, was present in all patients, so the immune response of the patients might differ from that of healthy individuals. After repeated subsampling, the strength of the expansion versus patch-test correlation and the threshold at which it became significant changed. The number of PT1 expanded TCRs positively correlated with patch test score, significant at thresholds 8, 16 and 32 but not 4. Expanded TCRs formed significantly more large CDR3 similarity clusters than pre-sensitization or healthy control sets, consistent with antigen-driven responses. No change with DPC sensitization was found in the number of TCRs above 1 in 1000 frequency, and no evidence of global repertoire structure alterations was found.

This clonotype was sampled from a woman in her 50s with alopecia areata. Some clones in this sample may be carry-over from other donors' samples. The sequenced sample was whole blood, obtained in connection with sensitization to the hapten diphenylcyclopropenone (DPC). The sequence links TRBV11-2 to TRBJ2-5, with 9 bases matching TRBD2. CDR3 reads: CASSLVALAGPTPQETQYF. At the DNA level, the sequence is TGTGCCAGCAGCTTAGTGGCTCTAGCGGGACCCACCCCCCAAGAGACCCAGTACTTC. Here the CDR3 is joined to the reference TRBV11-2 and TRBJ2-5 genes, and the full variable domain is: EAGVAQSPRYKIIEKRQSVAFWCNPISGHATLYWYQQILGQGPKLLIQFQNNGVVDDSQLPKDRFSAERLKGVDSTLKIQPAKLEDSAVYLCASSLVALAGPTPQETQYFGPGTRLLVL.